Listed below are T cell receptor beta chains from one sample, sequenced in a study of OX40 agonist ivuxolimab in advanced cancers. TCRdb's table, derived via immunoSEQ multiplex PCR, lists solely in-frame clones and lacks some. The repertoire consists of some 44,000 clones, with around 80% occurring once and the leading ten covering roughly 5%. Specimen: CD4+ or CD8+ T cells sorted from blood, collected in a trial of the OX40 agonist ivuxolimab. These receptor sequences come from an adult with an advanced solid tumor such as melanoma, head and neck, liver or kidney cancer. The CDR3 runs from the conserved cysteine through the conserved F or W. The D gene is left open where the match is weak. A row's size may be missing; if present it is once, few, many or a size class.

v_call	j_call	clone_size	d_call	cdr3_aa	cdr3_nt
TRBV19	TRBJ1-5	few	.	CASSIFELGNQPQHF	TGTGCCAGTAGTATATTTGAACTGGGCAATCAGCCCCAGCATTTT
TRBV7-9	TRBJ2-1	.	.	CASSGSPGLATYNEQFF	TGTGCCAGCAGCGGATCCCCGGGGCTAGCTACCTACAATGAGCAGTTCTTC
TRBV7-9	TRBJ2-7	.	TRBD2	CASSLGVAGPYEQYF	TGTGCCAGCAGCTTGGGGGTAGCGGGACCCTACGAGCAGTACTTC
TRBV30	TRBJ1-6	.	.	CAWSAALTREVGSPLHF	TGTGCCTGGAGTGCTGCCCTCACCAGGGAAGTAGGTTCACCCCTCCACTTT
TRBV28	TRBJ1-1	.	TRBD1	CASSTTGGLDTEAFF	TGTGCCAGCAGTACCACAGGGGGCCTGGATACTGAAGCTTTCTTT
TRBV5-1	TRBJ2-3	.	.	CASSLGTSTDTQYF	TGCGCCAGCAGCTTAGGGACTAGCACAGATACGCAGTATTTT
TRBV2	TRBJ1-1	.	.	CASSEESLAFF	TGTGCCAGCAGTGAAGAGTCACTAGCTTTCTTT
TRBV7-9	TRBJ1-6	.	.	CASSSPQVPLHF	TGTGCCAGCAGCTCCCCACAAGTACCCCTCCACTTT
TRBV30	TRBJ2-1	once	.	CAWSQGVPYNEQFF	TGTGCCTGGAGCCAAGGGGTCCCCTACAATGAGCAGTTCTTC
TRBV28	TRBJ1-2	.	.	CASSSLRPSNYGYTF	TGTGCCAGCAGTTCCCTCCGACCGAGTAACTATGGCTACACCTTC
TRBV7-9	TRBJ2-3	once	TRBD1	CASSLEPGTGKYF	TGTGCCAGCAGCTTAGAGCCCGGGACAGGAAAGTATTTT
TRBV6-6	TRBJ1-3	.	.	CASSYLGSGNTIYF	TGTGCCAGCAGTTACCTGGGGTCAGGAAACACCATATATTTT
TRBV11-3	TRBJ1-1	.	.	CASSLDGRPPSGTEAFF	TGTGCCAGCAGCTTAGATGGGCGGCCCCCGTCGGGAACTGAAGCTTTCTTT
TRBV5-4	TRBJ1-2	.	.	CASTSKGGGARSNYGYTF	TGTGCCAGCACCTCAAAAGGCGGCGGGGCCCGAAGTAACTATGGCTACACCTTC
TRBV14	TRBJ2-7	.	TRBD1	CASSQGMRGHEQYF	TGTGCCAGCAGCCAAGGGATGAGGGGGCACGAGCAGTACTTC
TRBV2	TRBJ2-7	few	.	CASSGGRGYEQYF	TGTGCCAGCAGTGGAGGCAGGGGCTACGAGCAGTACTTC
TRBV11-2	TRBJ1-2	.	TRBD1	CASSLAGGVEYGYTF	TGTGCCAGCAGCTTAGCAGGGGGCGTGGAGTATGGCTACACCTTC
TRBV5-1	TRBJ2-7	.	.	CASSSPLGSRHEQYF	TGCGCCAGCAGCTCGCCCTTGGGGAGTCGGCACGAGCAGTACTTC
TRBV19	TRBJ1-1	.	.	CASSGQFTEAFF	TGTGCCAGTAGCGGACAGTTCACTGAAGCTTTCTTT
TRBV27	TRBJ1-5	.	.	CASSLRRNQPQHF	TGTGCCAGCAGTTTACGAAGGAATCAGCCCCAGCATTTT
TRBV6-6	TRBJ1-1	.	.	CASSYGGRKTEAFF	TGTGCCAGCAGTTACGGGGGGAGGAAGACTGAAGCTTTCTTT
TRBV27	TRBJ2-5	.	TRBD2	CASSPQLLTGGSKMKTQYF	TGTGCCAGCAGCCCCCAGTTGTTAACGGGAGGGTCGAAGATGAAGACCCAGTACTTC
TRBV20-1	TRBJ1-4	.	.	CSAVKGEKLFF	TGCAGTGCTGTCAAAGGTGAAAAACTGTTTTTT
TRBV7-9	TRBJ1-4	once	TRBD1	CASSTGQGYEKLFF	TGTGCCAGCAGCACGGGACAGGGCTATGAAAAACTGTTTTTT